Listed here are 6 T cell receptor beta chains from one sample, sequenced in a study of tissue T cells after allogeneic stem cell transplantation. Generated by immunoSEQ multiplex PCR, the TCRdb table keeps only in-frame clones and is missing some. The table shows 26,000 or so clones, with roughly 89% occurring only once. The sample here was blood, taken before transplantation. The origin of the receptors is a male donor older than 55 who later had graft-versus-host disease after an allogeneic stem cell transplant.

The chain joins TRBV2 to TRBJ2-1; the D gene is possibly TRBD1 (5 bases). The CDR3 is 11 residues long. V lost 7 bases to trimming and J lost 8 bases, with 9 bases between them. Germline loops: CDR1 SNHLY, CDR2 FYNNEI. The CDR3 DNA reads TGTGCCAGCAAGGGGTTCGATGAGCAGTTCTTC. It yields the protein CASKGFDEQFF.

The rearrangement joins TRBV6-5 to TRBJ1-2; D is ambiguous. The CDR3 contains 14 residues. The V and J ends lost 6 bases and 4 bases respectively, with 15 bases between them. From germline, CDR1 is MNHEY and CDR2 SVGAGI. In DNA form, the CDR3 reads TGTGCCAGCAGCAGTGAATTAGGAGGCTATGGCTACACCTTC. Amino acid sequence: CASSSELGGYGYTF.

This chain connects TRBV5-6 to TRBJ2-7; 11 nucleotides align to TRBD2. This CDR3 spans 17 amino acids. Germline CDR1 SGHDT, CDR2 YYEEEE. V was pared by 1 base and J by 0 bases, with 6 bases of the junction left unmatched. The CDR3 loop reads CASSLPGLAESSYEQYF. The CDR3 region has the DNA TGTGCCAGCAGCTTGCCGGGACTAGCGGAAAGCTCCTACGAGCAGTACTTC.

J is TRBJ2-7 and V is TRBV30, with a weak D call TRBD2 (6 bases). CDR1 and CDR2 from the germline V gene are GTSNPN and SVGIG (reference sequence). This CDR3 has 12 amino acids. CDR3 amino acids: CGDGRGLDEQYF. CDR3 bases: TGTGGCGACGGGAGAGGTCTGGACGAGCAGTACTTC.

The chain has TRBV2 and TRBJ2-3, with unresolved D. The germline gives CDR1 SNHLY, CDR2 FYNNEI. V lost 4 bases and J lost 0, with 14 bases in between. The CDR3 extends over 16 amino acids. The CDR3 DNA is TGTGCCAGCAGTGGAAGTCCACACCCTAGCACAGATACGCAGTATTTT. Translated: CASSGSPHPSTDTQYF.

CDR3 sequence reads: CASSEGYEQYF. The CDR3 coding sequence is TGCGCCAGCAGTGAGGGGTACGAGCAGTACTTC. The rearrangement joins TRBV10-1 to TRBJ2-7; unclear D gene. The CDR3 contains 11 residues. V was cut by 2 bases and J by 4 bases, with 3 bases left in between. From germline, CDR1 is WNHNN and CDR2 SYGVQD (reference sequence).